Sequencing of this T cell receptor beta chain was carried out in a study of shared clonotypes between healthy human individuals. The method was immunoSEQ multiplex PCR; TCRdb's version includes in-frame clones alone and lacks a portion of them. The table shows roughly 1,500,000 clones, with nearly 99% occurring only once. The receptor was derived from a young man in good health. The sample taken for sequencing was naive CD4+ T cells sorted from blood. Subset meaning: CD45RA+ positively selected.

The CDR3 region is CASGWAEAFF. CDR3 nucleotides: TGTGCCAGCGGGTGGGCTGAAGCTTTCTTT. The rearrangement uses TRBV28 and TRBJ1-1, with D unclear. Germline CDR1 MDHEN, CDR2 SYDVKM. V was pared by 8 bases and J by 6 bases, with 7 bases between. The CDR3 covers 10 residues.